This T cell receptor beta chain originates from a study of blood T cell repertoires in COVID-19. In the original workflow: The authors estimated nucleated cell counts from reference gene primer amplification. Data came from immunoSEQ multiplex PCR; TCRdb stores just in-frame clones and leaves some out. That table gives V, J and clone size, and the DNA gave D and trimming. Here the sample spans over 100,000 clones, roughly 87% being singletons. In Seattle, patients joined the study during active infection and were tracked longitudinally. Germline V lookup: CDR1 LNHDA, CDR2 SQIVND (reference sequence). The CDR3 totals 14 residues. V lost 3 bases to trimming and J lost 3 bases; unmatched junction nucleotides: 3. This clone was observed once.

The chain is built from TRBV19 and TRBJ2-3; the match to TRBD1 covers 7 bases. The sequencing sample was made of peripheral blood. This clonotype was obtained from a woman aged 45-65 years with COVID-19, enrolled during active disease. CDR3 sequence (DNA): TGTGCCAGTAGTATTCGACAGGGAACAGATACGCAGTATTTT. Its translation: CASSIRQGTDTQYF.